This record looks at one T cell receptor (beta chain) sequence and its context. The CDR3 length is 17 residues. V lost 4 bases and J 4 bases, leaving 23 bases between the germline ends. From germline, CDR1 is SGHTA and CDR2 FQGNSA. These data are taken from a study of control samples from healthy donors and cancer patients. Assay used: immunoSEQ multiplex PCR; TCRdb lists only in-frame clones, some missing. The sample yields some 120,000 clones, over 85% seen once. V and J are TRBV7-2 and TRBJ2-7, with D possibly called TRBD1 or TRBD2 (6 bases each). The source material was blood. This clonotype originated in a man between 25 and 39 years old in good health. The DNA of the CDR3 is TGTGCCAGCAGCTCGCTCTCCATAAGGGGGGCGCCTTACGAGCAGTACTTC. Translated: CASSSLSIRGAPYEQYF.